Here is one T cell receptor (beta chain) with its context. Its antigen remains unknown. This sample is part of a study of OX40 agonist ivuxolimab in advanced cancers. Turning to the study itself: Ivuxolimab, an antibody that agonizes OX40 (CD134), was administered to the patients. Patients received ivuxolimab, an intravenous treatment, every 2 weeks at 0.01 to 10 mg/kg. Past anti-PD-1, anti-PD-L1 or anti-CTLA-4 therapy was accepted, and 35% to 45% had received some. The study, taken as a whole, reports: Relative to CD4+ cells, CD8+ T cells on average had more expanded clones.

Data came from immunoSEQ multiplex PCR; TCRdb stores just in-frame clones and leaves some out. The sample consists of fewer than 45,000 clones, about 87% of them appearing once. Germline loops: CDR1 SGHNT, CDR2 YYREEE (reference sequence). Trimming at V came to 2 bases and at J to 3 bases, leaving 3 bases not matched to a gene. CDR3 length: 16 amino acids. The V and J genes are TRBV5-4 and TRBJ2-6; TRBD1 matches 9 bases. Sequenced here: CD4+ or CD8+ T cells sorted from blood, sampled in a trial of the OX40 agonist ivuxolimab. This clonotype originated in an adult with an advanced solid tumor such as melanoma, head and neck, liver or kidney cancer. CDR3 protein: CASSLQGANGANVLTF. The CDR3 DNA sequence: TGTGCCAGCAGCTTACAGGGGGCTAATGGGGCCAACGTCCTGACTTTC.